This T cell receptor (beta chain) was sequenced during a study of blood T cell repertoires in COVID-19. Study summary: Samples taken during acute and convalescent COVID-19 were collected in the United States, Italy and Spain. Sources were T cells, B-cell-depleted T cells, or PBMCs; the material itself was cDNA or gDNA.

In the original workflow: Estimated nucleated cell counts came from reference gene primer amplification. Clones were read by immunoSEQ multiplex PCR, and TCRdb kept only the in-frame ones, dropping some. V and J calls and clone size are given by that table; D and trimming were obtained from the DNA. This sample has some 250,000 clones, with approximately 86% found just once. The V end was cut by 0 bases, the J end by 0 bases, with 9 bases between. CDR3 size: 15 residues. The V gene's germline CDR1 is SGHRS and CDR2 YFSETQ. The count of this clone is one. The V gene is TRBV5-1, the J gene TRBJ1-1; D not certain. The clonotype was recovered from a woman aged 25 to 39 who had recovered from COVID-19. Sequenced sample: peripheral blood. The chain's CDR3 is CASSLGGIMNTEAFF. The CDR3 DNA reads as TGCGCCAGCAGCTTGGGAGGGATCATGAACACTGAAGCTTTCTTT.